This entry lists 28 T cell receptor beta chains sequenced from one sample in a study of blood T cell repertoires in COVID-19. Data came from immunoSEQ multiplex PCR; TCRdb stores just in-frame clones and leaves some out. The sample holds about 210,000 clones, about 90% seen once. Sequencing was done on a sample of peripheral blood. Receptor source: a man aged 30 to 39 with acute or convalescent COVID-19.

This chain's CDR3 is CASSVLQRANVLTF. The CDR3 DNA is TGCGCCAGCAGCGTACTACAAAGGGCCAACGTCCTGACTTTC. This chain joins TRBV4-1 and TRBJ2-6; D unclear. V was cut by 5 bases and J by 5 bases, with 10 bases left in between. The CDR3 is 14 amino acids. Germline V gene sequence: CDR1 MGHRA, CDR2 YSYEKL.

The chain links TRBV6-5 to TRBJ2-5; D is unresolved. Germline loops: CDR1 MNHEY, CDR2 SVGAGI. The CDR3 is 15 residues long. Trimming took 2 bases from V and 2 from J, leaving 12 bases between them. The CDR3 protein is CASSYTRRRQETQYF. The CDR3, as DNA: TGTGCCAGCAGTTACACCAGGCGAAGGCAAGAGACCCAGTACTTC.

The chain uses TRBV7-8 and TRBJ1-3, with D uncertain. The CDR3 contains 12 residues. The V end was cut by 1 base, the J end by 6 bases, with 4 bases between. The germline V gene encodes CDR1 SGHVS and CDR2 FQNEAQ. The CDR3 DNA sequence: TGTGCCAGCAGCTTAGGAGCAAACACCATATATTTT. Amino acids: CASSLGANTIYF.

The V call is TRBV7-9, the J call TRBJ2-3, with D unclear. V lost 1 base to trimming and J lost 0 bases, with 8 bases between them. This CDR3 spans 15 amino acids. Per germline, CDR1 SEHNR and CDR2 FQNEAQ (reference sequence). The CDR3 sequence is CASSLGRISTDTQYF. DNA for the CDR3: TGTGCCAGCAGCTTAGGCAGGATAAGCACAGATACGCAGTATTTT.

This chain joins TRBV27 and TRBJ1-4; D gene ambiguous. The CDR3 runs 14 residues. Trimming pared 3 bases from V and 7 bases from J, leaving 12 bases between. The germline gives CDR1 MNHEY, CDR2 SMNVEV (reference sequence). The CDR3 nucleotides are TGTGCCAGCAGTTTGGTAGCCACTGGTGAAAAACTGTTTTTT. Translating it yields CASSLVATGEKLFF.

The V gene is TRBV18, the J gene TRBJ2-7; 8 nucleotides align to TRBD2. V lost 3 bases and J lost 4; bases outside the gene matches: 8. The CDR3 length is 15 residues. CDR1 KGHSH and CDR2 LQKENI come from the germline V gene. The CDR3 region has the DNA TGTGCCAGCTCACCGCGAGCGGGAGAGGTTTACGAGCAGTACTTC. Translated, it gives CASSPRAGEVYEQYF.

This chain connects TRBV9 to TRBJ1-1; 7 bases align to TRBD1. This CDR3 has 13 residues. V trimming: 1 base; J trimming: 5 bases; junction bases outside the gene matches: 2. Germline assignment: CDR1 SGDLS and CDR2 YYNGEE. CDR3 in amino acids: CASSVQGGTEAFF. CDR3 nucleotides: TGTGCCAGCAGCGTACAGGGGGGAACTGAAGCTTTCTTT.

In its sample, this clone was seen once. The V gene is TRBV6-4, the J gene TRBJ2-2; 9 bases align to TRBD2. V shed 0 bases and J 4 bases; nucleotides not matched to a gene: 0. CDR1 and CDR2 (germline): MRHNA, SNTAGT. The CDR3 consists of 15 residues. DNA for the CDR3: TGTGCCAGCAGTGACTCTAGCGGGAGCACCGGGGAGCTGTTTTTT. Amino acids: CASSDSSGSTGELFF.

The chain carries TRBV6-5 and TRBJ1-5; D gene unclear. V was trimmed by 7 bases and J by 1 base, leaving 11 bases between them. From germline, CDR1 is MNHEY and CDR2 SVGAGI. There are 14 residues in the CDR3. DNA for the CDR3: TGTGCCAGCACGTCCCCCTTGAGCAATCAGCCCCAGCATTTT. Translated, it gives CASTSPLSNQPQHF.

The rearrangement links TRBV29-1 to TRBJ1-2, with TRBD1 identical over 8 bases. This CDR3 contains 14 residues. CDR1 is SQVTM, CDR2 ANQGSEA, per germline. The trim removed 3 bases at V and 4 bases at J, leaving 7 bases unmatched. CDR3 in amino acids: CSVDFGTGFYGYTF. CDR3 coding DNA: TGCAGCGTTGATTTCGGGACAGGTTTCTATGGCTACACCTTC.

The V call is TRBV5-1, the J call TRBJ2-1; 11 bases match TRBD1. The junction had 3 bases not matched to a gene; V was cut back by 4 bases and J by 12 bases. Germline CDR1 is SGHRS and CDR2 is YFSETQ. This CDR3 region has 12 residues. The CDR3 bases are TGCGCCAGCAGCCGGGACAGGGGGTGGCAGTTCTTC. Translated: CASSRDRGWQFF.

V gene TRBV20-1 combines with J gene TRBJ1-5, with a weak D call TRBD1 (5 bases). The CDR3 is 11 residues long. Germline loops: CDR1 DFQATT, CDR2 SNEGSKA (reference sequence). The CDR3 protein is CAWGVNQPQHF. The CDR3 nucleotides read TGCGCCTGGGGGGTTAATCAGCCCCAGCATTTT.

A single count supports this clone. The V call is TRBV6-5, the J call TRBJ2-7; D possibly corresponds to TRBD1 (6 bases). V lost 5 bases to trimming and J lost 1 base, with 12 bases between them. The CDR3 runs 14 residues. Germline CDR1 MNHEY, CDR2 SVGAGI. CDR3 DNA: TGTGCCAGCAGTAGGGACATCAGATCCTACGAGCAGTACTTC. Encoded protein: CASSRDIRSYEQYF.

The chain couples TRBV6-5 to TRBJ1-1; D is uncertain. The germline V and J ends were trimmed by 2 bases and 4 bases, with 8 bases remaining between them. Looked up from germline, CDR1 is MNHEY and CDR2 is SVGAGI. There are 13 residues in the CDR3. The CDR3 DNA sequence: TGTGCCAGCAGTTACCTTAAGCTCACTGAAGCTTTCTTT. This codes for CASSYLKLTEAFF.

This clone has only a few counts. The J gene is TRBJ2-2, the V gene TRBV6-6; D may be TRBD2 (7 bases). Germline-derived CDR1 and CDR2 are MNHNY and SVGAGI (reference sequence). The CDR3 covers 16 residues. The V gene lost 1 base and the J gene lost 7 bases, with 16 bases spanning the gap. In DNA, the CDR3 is TGTGCCAGCAGTTACTTGGCGGGGGCCGCGAGCGGGGAGCTGTTTTTT. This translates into CASSYLAGAASGELFF.

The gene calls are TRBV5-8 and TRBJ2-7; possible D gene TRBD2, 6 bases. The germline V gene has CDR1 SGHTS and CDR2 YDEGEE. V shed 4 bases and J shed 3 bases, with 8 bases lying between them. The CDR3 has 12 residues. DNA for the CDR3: TGTGCCAGCAGCGCCGGGAGCTACGAGCAGTACTTC. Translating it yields CASSAGSYEQYF.

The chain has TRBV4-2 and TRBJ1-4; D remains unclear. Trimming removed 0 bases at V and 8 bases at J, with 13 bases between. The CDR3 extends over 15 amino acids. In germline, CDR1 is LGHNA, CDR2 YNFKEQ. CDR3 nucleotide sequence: TGTGCCAGCAGCCAAGAATTCTCGGGAATCGAAAAACTGTTTTTT. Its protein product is CASSQEFSGIEKLFF.

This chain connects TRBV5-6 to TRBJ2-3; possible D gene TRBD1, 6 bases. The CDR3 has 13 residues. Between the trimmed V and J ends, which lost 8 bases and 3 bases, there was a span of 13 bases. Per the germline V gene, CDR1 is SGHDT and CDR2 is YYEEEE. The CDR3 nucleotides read TGTGCCAGTACCAGGGGAACGACAGATACGCAGTATTTT. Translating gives CASTRGTTDTQYF.

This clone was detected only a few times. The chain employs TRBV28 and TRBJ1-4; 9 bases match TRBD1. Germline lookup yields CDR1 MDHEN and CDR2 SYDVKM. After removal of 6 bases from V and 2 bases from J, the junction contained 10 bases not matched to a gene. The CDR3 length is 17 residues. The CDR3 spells CASSGQGRGRTNEKLFF. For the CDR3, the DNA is TGTGCCAGCAGCGGACAGGGGCGAGGCCGCACTAATGAAAAACTGTTTTTT.

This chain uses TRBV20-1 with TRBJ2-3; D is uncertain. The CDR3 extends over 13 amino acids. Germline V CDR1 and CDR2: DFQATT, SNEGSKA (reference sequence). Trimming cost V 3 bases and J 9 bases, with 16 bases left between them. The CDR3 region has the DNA TGCAGTGCTAGTTCCCAGACTCAGAAGACGCAGTATTTT. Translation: CSASSQTQKTQYF.

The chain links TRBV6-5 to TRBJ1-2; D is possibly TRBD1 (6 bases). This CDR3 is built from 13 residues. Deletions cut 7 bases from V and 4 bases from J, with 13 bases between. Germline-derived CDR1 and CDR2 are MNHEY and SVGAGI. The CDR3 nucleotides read TGTGCCAGCATACCGACAGGAACCTATGGCTACACCTTC. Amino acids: CASIPTGTYGYTF.

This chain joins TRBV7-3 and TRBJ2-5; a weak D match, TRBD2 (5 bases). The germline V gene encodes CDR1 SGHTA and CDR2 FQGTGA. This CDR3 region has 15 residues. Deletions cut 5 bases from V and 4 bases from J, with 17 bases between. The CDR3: CASSLKRGFGETQYF. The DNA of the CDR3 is TGTGCCAGCAGCCTAAAACGGGGTTTTGGAGAGACCCAGTACTTC.

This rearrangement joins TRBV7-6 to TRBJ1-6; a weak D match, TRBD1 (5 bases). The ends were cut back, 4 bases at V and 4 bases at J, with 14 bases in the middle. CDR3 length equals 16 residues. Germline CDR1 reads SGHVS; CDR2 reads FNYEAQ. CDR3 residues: CASSSNGGLYNSPLHF. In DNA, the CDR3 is TGTGCCAGCAGCTCAAACGGGGGGTTATATAATTCACCCCTCCACTTT.

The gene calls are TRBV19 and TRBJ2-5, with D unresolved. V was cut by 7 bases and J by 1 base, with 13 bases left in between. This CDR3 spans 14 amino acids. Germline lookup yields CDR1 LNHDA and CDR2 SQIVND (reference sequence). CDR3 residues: CASKPSIPQETQYF. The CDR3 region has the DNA TGTGCCAGTAAACCGTCTATCCCCCAAGAGACCCAGTACTTC.

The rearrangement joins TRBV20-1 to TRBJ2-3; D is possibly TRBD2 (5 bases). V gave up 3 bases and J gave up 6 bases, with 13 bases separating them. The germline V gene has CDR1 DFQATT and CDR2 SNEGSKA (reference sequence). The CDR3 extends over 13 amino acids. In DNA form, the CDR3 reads TGCAGTGCTAGTCAGGACGGCGGGGATACGCAGTATTTT. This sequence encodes CSASQDGGDTQYF.

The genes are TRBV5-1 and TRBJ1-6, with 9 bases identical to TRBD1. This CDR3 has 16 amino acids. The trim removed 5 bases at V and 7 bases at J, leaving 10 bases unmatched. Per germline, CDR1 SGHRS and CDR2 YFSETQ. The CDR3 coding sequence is TGCGCCAGCAGGCACGTAAAGGGACAGGGAAATTCACCCCTCCACTTT. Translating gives CASRHVKGQGNSPLHF.

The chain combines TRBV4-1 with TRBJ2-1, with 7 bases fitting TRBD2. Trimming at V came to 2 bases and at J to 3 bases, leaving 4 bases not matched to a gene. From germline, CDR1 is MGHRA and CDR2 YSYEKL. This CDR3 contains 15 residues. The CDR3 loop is CASSQWTGGYNEQFF. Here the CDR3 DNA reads TGCGCCAGCAGCCAATGGACGGGAGGCTACAATGAGCAGTTCTTC.

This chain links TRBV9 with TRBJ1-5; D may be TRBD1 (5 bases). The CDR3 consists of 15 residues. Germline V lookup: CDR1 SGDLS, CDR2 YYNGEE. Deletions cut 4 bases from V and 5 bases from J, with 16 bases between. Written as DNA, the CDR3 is TGTGCCAGCAGCTCTAGGGGAGGGAGAGATCAGCCCCAGCATTTT. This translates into CASSSRGGRDQPQHF. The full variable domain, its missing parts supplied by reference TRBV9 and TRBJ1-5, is DSGVTQTPKHLITATGQRVTLRCSPRSGDLSVYWYQQSLDQGLQFLIQYYNGEERAKGNILERFSAQQFPDLHSELNLSSLELGDSALYFCASSSRGGRDQPQHFGDGTRLSIL.